This T cell receptor beta chain originates from a study of shared clonotypes between healthy human individuals (dated by TCRdb to the early 2020s). Turning to the overall study: A couple of women and a few men aged 18 to 49 years were included in the cohort. Per donor, three plates each were used for CD4 naive and CD4 memory, two for CD8 naive, and one for CD8 memory. To estimate repertoire size and how much clonotype sharing occurs between individuals, the study deeply sequenced the blood TCR repertoires of roughly 5 healthy adults. Different laboratories and diverse techniques were used to prepare libraries and sequence TCR repertoires, to increase sequencing depth and limit assay-specific biases. Each donor's leukapheresis produced roughly between roughly 0.9 and 8.9 billion PBMCs. Results the study describes overall, beyond this receptor: Pairwise subsampling led to the expectation that sequencing depth would affect the degree of clonotype sharing among donors. Compared with non-shared clonotypes, clonotypes shared by all four sorted-subset donors had higher generation probabilities. Sampling was limited to blood, and TCR repertoires in tissue likely differ from TCR repertoires in blood. Incomplete sequencing was indicated by rarefaction of sorted-subset datasets, despite the large sequencing depth. Estimated clonotype richness was generally larger for naive than for memory subsets. When several donors were compared, the shared fraction of clonotypes was approximately 5% for naive CD4, more than 3% for naive CD8, 2.3% for memory CD4, and under 0.5% for memory CD8. Because the study included only a small number of donors, the genetic and exposure-history diversity represented was limited.

The donors were healthy, HIV-negative adults with no recently reported acute infections or vaccinations. Every donor was a Caucasian adult living in Nashville, Tennessee, USA. CD4+ T cells were enriched by magnetic negative selection; naive cells were then positively selected on CD45RA, and the negative fraction formed the memory subset. Blood was obtained by leukapheresis, after which PBMCs were separated by Ficoll-Histopaque density gradient centrifugation and cryopreserved in liquid nitrogen vapor phase. Analytical flow cytometry was used to check the purity and quantity of every magnetically sorted T cell population. Genomic DNA was isolated from each sorted fraction and quantified by UV absorbance on a Nanodrop 2000c. From the germline V gene (reference sequence), CDR1 is SGHNT and CDR2 is YYREEE. Here V drops 5 bases and J drops 4 bases, and the junction holds 8 bases not matched to any gene. The CDR3 sequence holds 15 residues, the cysteine and phenylalanine included. The kept DNA is CDR3 alone, 45 bases in frame from the first base.

For this clone: Its antigen is not yet known. The record has no base qualities; no much larger clone is one base away.

Using the deep immunoSEQ assay, TCR CDR3 regions were amplified from genomic DNA by multiplex PCR. Extracted genomic DNA from each cell subset was spread evenly across all wells of several immunoSEQ 96-well plates, with each plate serving as a replicate. For sorted subsets, roughly 200 ng of genomic DNA, equivalent to around 30,000 T cell genomes, went into each replicate PCR. The purified libraries were quantified using a Qubit 3.0 fluorometer, sized with a Bioanalyzer 2100, and then quantified again using the KAPA Library Quantification kit. Every immunoSEQ 96-well plate was sequenced on a dedicated single-read 150-cycle Illumina NextSeq 550 flow cell. The study's own analysis went as follows. Because the immunoSEQ output included only junctional sequences and no quality scores, the filtering could not be the same as the filtering used for full-length reads. Sequences were annotated with PyIR, a Python wrapper for IgBLAST v1.9, and V/J genes and CDR3 were assigned using IMGT germline references. Any read was removed if the V/J assignment was weak (E-value above 1e-6), the CDR3 was missing, or the read contained stop codons, out-of-frame junctions, or ambiguous translated residues. A V3J clonotype was defined by an identical inferred V gene, J gene, and CDR3 amino acid sequence. Percentage overlap between repertoires was calculated by dividing the number of shared unique clonotypes by the size of the smaller repertoire. Repertoire richness was assessed with RTK rarefaction, the Chao1 estimator, and Recon v2.1 estimates of unobserved clonotypes. OLGA was used to compute generation probabilities for all TCRbeta clonotypes that the gDNA method yielded from several donors. TCRdb limited this immuneACCESS table to in-frame rearrangements with V and J called. A share of clones is missing; checked studies link under half to unresolved V genes, and the rest is unexplained. From that table come the V and J calls and clone size; the DNA was used to work out D and trimming. This sample comprises hundreds of thousands of clones, less than 85% of them detected only once. The ten largest clones take up about 1.7% of the sample.

The sequenced material came from memory CD4+ T cells sorted from blood. Interpreted using the paper, the cell subset or site label stands for: CD45RA-negative fraction. This sequence uses TRBV5-4 and TRBJ1-1; TRBD1 aligns with 10 central bases. The receptor was isolated from a woman between 25 and 40 years old in good health. CDR3 protein: CASSHDRGRVTEAFF. At the DNA level, the sequence is TGTGCCAGCAGTCATGACAGGGGGCGAGTCACTGAAGCTTTCTTT.